This T cell receptor (beta chain) stems from a study of spatial heterogeneity in lung cancer. Turning to the study itself: The study observed each unique TCR and UMI combination more than ten times on average in raw reads.

Study-wide findings and caveats: Ubiquitous, expanded tumor-derived TCRs were more frequently observed in blood at resection than at follow-up.

Specified time point: sample taken at primary tumor resection. A word on this clonotype: Its antigen is still unknown.

Trimming removed 5 bases from V and 0 bases from J, with 9 bases in between. This CDR3 is built from 14 residues. The germline CDR1 and CDR2 sequences are SNHLY and FYNNEI. Via MiXCR, TCRdb re-called the 5' RACE reads, giving one row per CDR3 protein. The sample has 20,000 to 25,000 distinct CDR3 sequences; roughly 4.5% are singletons. The specimen was PBMCs, collected at surgery. This TCR was sampled from a male donor with early-stage non-small cell lung cancer. V usage is TRBV2 and J usage is TRBJ2-3; D call uncertain. The CDR3 sequence is CASSFSTSTDTQYF. CDR3 DNA sequence: TGTGCCAGCAGTTTCTCCACTAGCACAGATACGCAGTATTTT.